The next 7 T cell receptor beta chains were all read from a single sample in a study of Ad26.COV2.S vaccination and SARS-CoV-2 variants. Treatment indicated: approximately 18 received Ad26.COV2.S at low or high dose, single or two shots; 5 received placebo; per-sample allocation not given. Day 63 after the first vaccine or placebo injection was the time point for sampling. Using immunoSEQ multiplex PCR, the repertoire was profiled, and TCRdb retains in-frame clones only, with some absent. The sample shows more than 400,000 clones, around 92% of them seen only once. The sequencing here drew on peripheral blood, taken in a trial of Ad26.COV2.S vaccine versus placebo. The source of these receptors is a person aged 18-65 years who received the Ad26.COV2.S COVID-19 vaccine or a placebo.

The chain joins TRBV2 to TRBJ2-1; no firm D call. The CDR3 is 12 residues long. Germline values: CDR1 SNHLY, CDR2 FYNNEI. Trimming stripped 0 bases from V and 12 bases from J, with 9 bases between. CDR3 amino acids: CASSEAPTVQFF. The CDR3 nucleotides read TGTGCCAGCAGTGAAGCCCCCACAGTGCAGTTCTTC.

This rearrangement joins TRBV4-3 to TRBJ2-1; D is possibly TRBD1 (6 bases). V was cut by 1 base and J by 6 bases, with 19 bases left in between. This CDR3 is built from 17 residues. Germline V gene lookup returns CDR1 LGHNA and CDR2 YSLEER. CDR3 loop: CASSQGDTPLGFNEQFF. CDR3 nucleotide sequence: TGCGCCAGCAGCCAAGGGGACACGCCCCTTGGTTTCAATGAGCAGTTCTTC.

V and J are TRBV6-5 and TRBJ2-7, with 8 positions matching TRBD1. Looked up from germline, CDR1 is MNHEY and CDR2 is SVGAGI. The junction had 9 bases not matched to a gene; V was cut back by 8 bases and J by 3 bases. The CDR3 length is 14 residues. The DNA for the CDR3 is TGTGCCAGCGCAACGGCAGGGGGCGGCTACGAGCAGTACTTC. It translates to CASATAGGGYEQYF.

CDR3 residues: CATSGTSGGPNEQFF. Here the CDR3 DNA reads TGTGCCACCAGTGGAACTAGCGGGGGGCCCAATGAGCAGTTCTTC. The chain is built from TRBV24-1 and TRBJ2-1, with TRBD2 matching over 12 bases. The CDR3 length is 15 residues. Germline V lookup: CDR1 KGHDR, CDR2 SFDVKD. V shed 5 bases, J shed 6 bases, and the junction held 4 bases outside the gene matches.

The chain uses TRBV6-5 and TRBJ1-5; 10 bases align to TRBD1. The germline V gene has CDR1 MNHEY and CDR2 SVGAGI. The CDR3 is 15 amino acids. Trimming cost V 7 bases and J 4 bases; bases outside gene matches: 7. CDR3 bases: TGTGCCAGCAATTTCGGGACAGGGGAGAATCAGCCCCAGCATTTT. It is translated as CASNFGTGENQPQHF.

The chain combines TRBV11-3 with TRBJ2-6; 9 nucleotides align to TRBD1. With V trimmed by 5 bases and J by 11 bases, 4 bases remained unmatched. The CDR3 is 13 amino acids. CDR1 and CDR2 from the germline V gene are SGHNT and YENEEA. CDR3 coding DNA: TGTGCCAGCAGCGATCGGACAGGGGACGTCCTGACTTTC. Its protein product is CASSDRTGDVLTF.

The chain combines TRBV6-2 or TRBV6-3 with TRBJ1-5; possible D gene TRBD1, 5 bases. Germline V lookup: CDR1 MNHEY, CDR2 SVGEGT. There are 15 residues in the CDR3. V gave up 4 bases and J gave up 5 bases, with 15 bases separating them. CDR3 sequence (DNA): TGTGCCAGCAGTTCCCTCGGGGGTGTGGATCAGCCCCAGCATTTT. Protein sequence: CASSSLGGVDQPQHF.